These 30 T cell receptor beta chains came from one sample sequenced in a study of spatial heterogeneity in lung cancer. The study's findings and limits: It was found that expanded intratumoral alpha and beta TCR counts tracked tumor mutation counts.

Time point given: sample taken at primary tumor resection. MiXCR, run by TCRdb on the 5' RACE reads, gives a single entry per CDR3 protein. Counted here are roughly 5,700 distinct CDR3 sequences, roughly 13% occurring once; the ten biggest clones make up 15%. These receptors have no identified antigens. The specimen was lung tumor tissue, collected at surgery. Source of these receptors: a female donor with early-stage non-small cell lung cancer.

This clonotype was observed at least ten times. The gene calls are TRBV20-1 and TRBJ2-5, with D unresolved. Trimming removed 1 base at V and 1 base at J, with 7 bases between. CDR1 and CDR2 from the germline V gene are DFQATT and SNEGSKA (reference sequence). The CDR3 runs 13 residues. The CDR3 here is CSARVPSQETQYF. Written as DNA, the CDR3 is TGCAGTGCTAGAGTTCCCAGCCAAGAGACCCAGTACTTC.

The chain has TRBV3-1 and TRBJ2-3; no clear D. CDR3 length: 14 residues. Trimming removed 4 bases from V and 0 bases from J, with 8 bases in between. The V gene's germline CDR1 is LGHDT and CDR2 YNNKEL (reference sequence). The CDR3 DNA is TGTGCCAGCAGCCCCCGTTATAGCACAGATACGCAGTATTTT. This gives the protein CASSPRYSTDTQYF.

This clonotype ranks as medium-sized. V gene TRBV19 combines with J gene TRBJ1-5, with D perhaps matching TRBD1 (6 bases). V was cut by 5 bases and J by 3 bases, with 14 bases left in between. The CDR3 extends over 15 amino acids. Germline assignment: CDR1 LNHDA and CDR2 SQIVND (reference sequence). In DNA, the CDR3 is TGTGCCAGTAGTCCTCGTGGGGGCAACAATCAGCCCCAGCATTTT. Protein product: CASSPRGGNNQPQHF.

This chain uses TRBV12-3 or TRBV12-4 with TRBJ1-1; D might be TRBD1 (6 bases). V was shortened by 3 bases and J by 3 bases, with 11 bases between the two germline ends. This CDR3 contains 14 residues. CDR3 loop: CASSFWGRDTEAFF. CDR3 sequence (DNA): TGTGCCAGCAGTTTTTGGGGGCGCGACACTGAAGCTTTCTTT.

This clonotype is termed medium-sized. The genes are TRBV7-9 and TRBJ1-3, with D maybe TRBD1 (6 bases). This CDR3 spans 15 amino acids. Per germline, CDR1 SEHNR and CDR2 FQNEAQ (reference sequence). The V end lost 6 bases, the J end lost 0 bases, and 12 bases lay between the germline ends. The CDR3 loop reads CASRADSSSGNTIYF. The DNA for the CDR3 is TGTGCCAGCAGGGCGGACAGCTCCTCTGGAAACACCATATATTTT. Full variable domain (outside the CDR3, taken from reference TRBV7-9 and TRBJ1-3): DTGVSQNPRHKITKRGQNVTFRCDPISEHNRLYWYRQTLGQGPEFLTYFQNEAQLEKSRLLSDRFSAERPKGSFSTLEIQRTEQGDSAMYLCASRADSSSGNTIYFGEGSWLTVV.

This clonotype was counted ten times or more. The chain couples TRBV24-1 to TRBJ2-6, with TRBD2 identical over 15 bases. Germline CDR1 KGHDR, CDR2 SFDVKD. Germline trimming cut 4 bases from V and 0 bases from J; bases unmatched to any gene: 3. This CDR3 region has 19 residues. The CDR3 nucleotides are TGTGCCACCAGTGAAGGACTAGCGGGAGGGTACTCTGGGGCCAACGTCCTGACTTTC. Protein: CATSEGLAGGYSGANVLTF.

In this sample, this clonotype turned up many times. The CDR3 sequence is CASSQSGTDTQYF. CDR3 coding DNA: TGTGCCAGCAGCCAATCAGGCACAGATACGCAGTATTTT. The chain combines TRBV3-1 with TRBJ2-3; D uncertain. From germline, CDR1 is LGHDT and CDR2 YNNKEL (reference sequence). The CDR3 is 13 residues long. V gave up 2 bases and J gave up 1 base, with 4 bases separating them.

Sample share makes this clonotype medium-sized. The CDR3 region has the DNA TGTGCCAGCAGGGAGAACCCCGCAGGGACCGGCTACACCTTC. Its translation is CASRENPAGTGYTF. The V and J genes are TRBV5-4 and TRBJ1-2; TRBD1 is a possible D gene (5 bases). Germline V gene lookup returns CDR1 SGHNT and CDR2 YYREEE (reference sequence). V shed 5 bases and J shed 8 bases, with 19 bases lying between them. The CDR3 sequence is 14 residues long.

This clonotype was picked up many times. This chain uses TRBV6-2 or TRBV6-3 with TRBJ2-5, with 7 positions matching TRBD2. The CDR3 runs to 14 residues. The germline gives CDR1 MNHEY, CDR2 SVGEGT. V trimming: 6 bases; J trimming: 1 base; junction bases outside the gene matches: 5. In DNA, the CDR3 is TGTGCCAGCAGCTACAGCGGGGCCCAAGAGACCCAGTACTTC. As protein: CASSYSGAQETQYF.

Relative to its sample, this clonotype is medium-sized. The rearrangement uses TRBV4-1 and TRBJ2-2, with 7 bases identical to TRBD1. The CDR3 contains 15 residues. The V and J ends lost 3 bases and 4 bases, in that order; junction bases with no gene match: 5. Germline-derived CDR1 and CDR2 are MGHRA and YSYEKL. The CDR3 coding sequence is TGCGCCAGCAGCCAGGAACAGGGGACCACCGGGGAGCTGTTTTTT. Amino acids: CASSQEQGTTGELFF.

The sample holds many counts of this clonotype. The chain joins TRBV7-9 to TRBJ2-5; weak D call: TRBD1 (6 bases). Germline assignment: CDR1 SEHNR and CDR2 FQNEAQ (reference sequence). CDR3 length: 15 amino acids. The germline V and J ends were trimmed by 6 bases and 2 bases, with 16 bases remaining between them. In DNA form, the CDR3 reads TGTGCCAGCAGTTACAATACAGGGACACAAGAGACCCAGTACTTC. Its protein product is CASSYNTGTQETQYF.

This clonotype was seen once. The chain employs TRBV7-9 and TRBJ1-1, with TRBD1 matching 8 bases. V lost 6 bases to trimming and J lost 8 bases; unmatched junction nucleotides: 11. The CDR3 contains 14 residues. Germline V gives CDR1 SEHNR, CDR2 FQNEAQ (reference sequence). The CDR3 DNA reads as TGTGCCAGCAGGTTTGGGACAGGTGCTTCGGAAGCTTTCTTT. It translates to CASRFGTGASEAFF.

This clonotype was counted ten times or more. The rearrangement uses TRBV12-3 or TRBV12-4 and TRBJ2-1, with D possibly TRBD2 on 6 matching bases. The CDR3 totals 16 residues. With 3 bases removed from V and 8 bases from J, the gap between germline ends came to 20 bases. Here the CDR3 DNA reads TGTGCCAGCAGTTTCGGTTCGGGAGCATATAGAGATGAGCAGTTCTTC. It codes for CASSFGSGAYRDEQFF.

By share, this clonotype counts as medium-sized. This chain uses TRBV5-1 with TRBJ1-6, with a weak D call TRBD1 (5 bases). Looked up from germline, CDR1 is SGHRS and CDR2 is YFSETQ. Trimming removed 0 bases from V and 7 bases from J, with 11 bases in between. The CDR3 extends over 15 amino acids. The CDR3 reads CASSLDPGINSPLHF. Here the CDR3 DNA reads TGCGCCAGCAGCTTGGATCCAGGGATAAATTCACCCCTCCACTTT.

The V gene is TRBV24-1, the J gene TRBJ2-3; D gene unclear. Trimming left V 7 bases short and J 4 bases short, with 11 bases between. The CDR3 spans 13 residues. Germline loops: CDR1 KGHDR, CDR2 SFDVKD. The CDR3 DNA sequence: TGTGCCACCAGCCTGCATAGGGCAGATACGCAGTATTTT. Protein sequence: CATSLHRADTQYF.

This clonotype qualifies as medium-sized (0.01 to 0.1%). V gene TRBV28 combines with J gene TRBJ2-1; 7 bases map to TRBD2. The CDR3 extends over 17 amino acids. Germline loops: CDR1 MDHEN, CDR2 SYDVKM. V lost 5 bases, J lost 4 bases, and 14 bases stayed unmatched. The CDR3 DNA follows: TGTGCCAGCAGTGATTCGGGGCGGGAGTATCGGTACAATGAGCAGTTCTTC. Translating gives CASSDSGREYRYNEQFF. Drawing the rest from reference TRBV28 and TRBJ2-1, the complete variable domain is DVKVTQSSRYLVKRTGEKVFLECVQDMDHENMFWYRQDPGLGLRLIYFSYDVKMKEKGDIPEGYSVSREKKERFSLILESASTNQTSMYLCASSDSGREYRYNEQFFGPGTRLTVL.

In its sample, this clonotype was seen many times. The chain uses TRBV9 and TRBJ2-6, with unresolved D. V was shortened by 2 bases and J by 0 bases, with 9 bases between the two germline ends. CDR3 length: 16 residues. Germline CDR1 SGDLS, CDR2 YYNGEE. The DNA of the CDR3 is TGTGCCAGCAGCGTTGGTTTGGGCTCTGGGGCCAACGTCCTGACTTTC. It translates to CASSVGLGSGANVLTF.

By share of the sample, this clonotype is medium-sized. The chain joins TRBV20-1 to TRBJ2-3; possibly TRBD1 for D (5 bases). Germline V lookup: CDR1 DFQATT, CDR2 SNEGSKA (reference sequence). V lost 3 bases and J 5 bases, leaving 15 bases between the germline ends. The CDR3 contains 14 residues. As DNA, the CDR3 is TGCAGTGCTAGTCGGCAGACAGCTTTAGATACGCAGTATTTT. The encoded protein is CSASRQTALDTQYF.

This clonotype was found many times. The CDR3 DNA follows: TGTGCCAGCAGTTTAGAGGGTAGTCGAGGACACGTGGATACGCAGTATTTT. It encodes CASSLEGSRGHVDTQYF. The chain joins TRBV6-6 to TRBJ2-3, with D possibly being TRBD1 or TRBD2 (5 bases each). The CDR3 runs to 17 residues. V dropped 4 bases and J dropped 6 bases, with 23 bases sitting between them. Per the germline V gene, CDR1 is MNHNY and CDR2 is SVGAGI (reference sequence).

V gene TRBV10-2 combines with J gene TRBJ1-5; D may be TRBD1 (6 bases). The CDR3 loop spans 14 amino acids. V was clipped by 7 bases and J by 5 bases, with 15 bases between them. The germline gives CDR1 WSHSY, CDR2 SAAADI. CDR3 bases: TGCGCCAGCACTGAAGACAGGAGTTATCAGCCCCAGCATTTT. Amino acids: CASTEDRSYQPQHF.

Sample share makes this clonotype medium-sized. The CDR3 loop is CASSLSSQPQHF. CDR3 coding DNA: TGTGCCAGCAGCTTAAGTTCACAGCCCCAGCATTTT. The chain employs TRBV7-9 and TRBJ1-5, with D uncertain. V was clipped by 2 bases and J by 7 bases, with 6 bases between them. The CDR3 loop spans 12 amino acids. CDR1 is SEHNR and CDR2 is FQNEAQ in the germline V gene (reference sequence).

This clonotype came up many times. The rearrangement uses TRBV27 and TRBJ1-6; D ambiguous. Deletions cut 6 bases from V and 10 bases from J, with 13 bases between. The CDR3 covers 13 residues. Germline assignment: CDR1 MNHEY and CDR2 SMNVEV (reference sequence). The CDR3, as DNA: TGTGCCAGCAGGAGAAGCGATGGGTCACCCCTCCACTTT. Its protein product is CASRRSDGSPLHF.

This clonotype is medium-sized in the sample. This chain's CDR3 is CSALWGQGGTEAFF. The CDR3 DNA reads as TGCAGTGCTTTATGGGGACAGGGAGGCACTGAAGCTTTCTTT. V usage is TRBV20-1 and J usage is TRBJ1-1, with TRBD1 matching 9 bases. The CDR3 contains 14 residues. The V and J ends lost 5 bases and 4 bases, in that order; junction bases with no gene match: 8. Germline CDR1 reads DFQATT; CDR2 reads SNEGSKA (reference sequence).

This clonotype came up many times. V usage is TRBV6-5 and J usage is TRBJ2-1; 10 nucleotides line up with TRBD2. Looked up from germline, CDR1 is MNHEY and CDR2 is SVGAGI. V trimming: 9 bases; J trimming: 4 bases; junction bases outside the gene matches: 15. CDR3 length equals 17 residues. CDR3 DNA sequence: TGTGCCAGATCCCGGGAGCGGGAGGGAAATGATTACAATGAGCAGTTCTTC. This encodes CARSREREGNDYNEQFF.

This clonotype was detected ten times or more. This chain links TRBV27 with TRBJ2-3, with 12 nucleotides matching TRBD2. The CDR3 is made up of 16 amino acids. The germline gives CDR1 MNHEY, CDR2 SMNVEV (reference sequence). V lost 5 bases and J lost 2; bases outside the gene matches: 5. CDR3 coding DNA: TGTGCCAGCAGTCCACGGACTAGCGGGAACACAGATACGCAGTATTTT. This gives the protein CASSPRTSGNTDTQYF.

This clonotype was observed at least ten times. The chain uses TRBV30 and TRBJ2-7; 8 bases are a match to TRBD2. The CDR3 sequence is 14 residues long. The germline CDR1 and CDR2 sequences are GTSNPN and SVGIG (reference sequence). V dropped 1 base and J dropped 7; count of bases not matched to a gene: 9. Written as DNA, the CDR3 is TGTGCCTGGAGTGACCCAGCGGGAGTGCGGGAGCAGTACGTC. It encodes CAWSDPAGVREQYV.

This rearrangement joins TRBV7-9 to TRBJ2-1; 12 bases align to TRBD2. Trimming took 3 bases from V and 1 from J; bases not matched to a gene: 13. The CDR3 runs 20 residues. The V gene's germline CDR1 is SEHNR and CDR2 FQNEAQ (reference sequence). The CDR3 sequence is CASSLPLLPSGRGSYNEQFF. The DNA for the CDR3 is TGTGCCAGCAGCTTGCCCCTCCTTCCTAGCGGGAGGGGTTCCTACAATGAGCAGTTCTTC.

By share, this clonotype counts as medium-sized. V is TRBV28 and J is TRBJ2-7; either TRBD1 or TRBD2 may supply D (6 bases each). The CDR3 consists of 15 residues. With 6 bases removed from V and 5 bases from J, the gap between germline ends came to 20 bases. CDR1 is MDHEN, CDR2 SYDVKM, per germline. DNA for the CDR3: TGTGCCAGCAGCGCGTCCCCCCGGGGGCTGGACGAGCAGTACTTC. The encoded protein is CASSASPRGLDEQYF.

J is TRBJ1-1 and V is TRBV5-1, with D uncertain. V dropped 2 bases and J dropped 3 bases, with 11 bases sitting between them. Per germline, CDR1 SGHRS and CDR2 YFSETQ. CDR3 length equals 14 residues. The CDR3 is CASSFTVADTEAFF. The CDR3 DNA sequence: TGCGCCAGCAGCTTTACGGTTGCGGACACTGAAGCTTTCTTT.

This clonotype qualifies as medium-sized (0.01 to 0.1%). This chain uses TRBV7-8 with TRBJ2-5; D might be TRBD1 (5 bases). The germline V gene encodes CDR1 SGHVS and CDR2 FQNEAQ. This CDR3 is 13 amino acids long. V was trimmed by 3 bases and J by 2 bases, leaving 7 bases between them. The CDR3 nucleotides read TGTGCCAGCAGCTTTAACAGGCAAGAGACCCAGTACTTC. Its translation is CASSFNRQETQYF.